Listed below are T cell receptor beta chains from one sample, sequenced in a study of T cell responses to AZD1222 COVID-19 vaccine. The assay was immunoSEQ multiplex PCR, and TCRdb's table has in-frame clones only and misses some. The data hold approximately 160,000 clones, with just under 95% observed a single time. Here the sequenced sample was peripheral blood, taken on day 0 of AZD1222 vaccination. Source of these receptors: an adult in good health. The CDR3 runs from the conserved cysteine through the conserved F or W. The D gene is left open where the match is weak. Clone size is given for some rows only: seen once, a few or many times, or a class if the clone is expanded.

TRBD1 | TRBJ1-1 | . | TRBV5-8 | TGTGCCAGCAGCTTGGTTCCCGGGACAGGGGGCATGGGGGCTTTCTTT | CASSLVPGTGGMGAFF
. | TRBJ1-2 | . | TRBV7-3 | TGTGCCAGCAGCGCCGAGGGAATAGGTGGCTACACCTTC | CASSAEGIGGYTF
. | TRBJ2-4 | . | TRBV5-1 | TGCGCCAGCAGCTTGGCCCCCCTAAGAGGAGCCAAAAACATTCAGTACTTC | CASSLAPLRGAKNIQYF
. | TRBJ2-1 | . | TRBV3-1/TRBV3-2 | TGTGCCAGCAGCCGCGGGGGCGCGTATGAGCAGTTCTTC | CASSRGGAYEQFF
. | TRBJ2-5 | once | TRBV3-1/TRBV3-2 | TGTGCCAGCAGTCCTAGTGGGCGAGAGACCCAGTACTTC | CASSPSGRETQYF
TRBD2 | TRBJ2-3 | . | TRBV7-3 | TGTGCCAGCAGCCTAGCGGGGGGTTGGACAGATACGCAGTATTTT | CASSLAGGWTDTQYF
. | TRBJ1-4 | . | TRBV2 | TGTGCCAGCAGTGTGGGCTCGTGGACTAATGAAAAACTGTTTTTT | CASSVGSWTNEKLFF
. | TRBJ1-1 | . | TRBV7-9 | TGTGCCAGCAGCTTAATCAAAGGGAAGGCCACTGAAGCTTTCTTT | CASSLIKGKATEAFF
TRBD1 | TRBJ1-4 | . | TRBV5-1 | TGCGCCAGCAGCTTTACTCAGGGGGGTGAAAAACTGTTTTTT | CASSFTQGGEKLFF
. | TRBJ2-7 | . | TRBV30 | TGTGCCTGGAGATTTACGGCGGTTGGCGAGCAGTACTTC | CAWRFTAVGEQYF
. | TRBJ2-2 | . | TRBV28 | TGTGCCAGCAGTTTGACGGCCTCGGGGGCAAACACCGGGGAGCTGTTTTTT | CASSLTASGANTGELFF
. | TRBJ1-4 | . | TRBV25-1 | TGTGCCAGCAGTCGGTGGGGCTACCAAACTAATGAAAAACTGTTTTTT | CASSRWGYQTNEKLFF
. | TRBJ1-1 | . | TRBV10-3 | TGTGCCGCGAGACCTCAGGTAGCCCCTGTGAACACTGAAGCTTTCTTT | CAARPQVAPVNTEAFF
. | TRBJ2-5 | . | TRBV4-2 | TGTGCCAGCAGCCAAGTGGGGGATCAAGAGACCCAGTACTTC | CASSQVGDQETQYF
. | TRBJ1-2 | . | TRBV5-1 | TGCGCCAGCAGCTTGGCCGGCCGAAGAGACTATGGCTACACCTTC | CASSLAGRRDYGYTF
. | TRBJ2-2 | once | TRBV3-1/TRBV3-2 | TGTGCCAGCAGCCATTCAGGGAAAAAGGTGATCGGGGAGCTGTTTTTT | CASSHSGKKVIGELFF
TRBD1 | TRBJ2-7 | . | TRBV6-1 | TGTGCCAGCAGTGAACATCCGTTGTTCGGGACAGGGGTTGCCTACGAGCAGTACTTC | CASSEHPLFGTGVAYEQYF
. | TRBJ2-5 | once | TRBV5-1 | TGCGCCAGCAGCACCCAAGAGACCCAGTACTTC | CASSTQETQYF
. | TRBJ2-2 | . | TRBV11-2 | TGTGCCAGCAGCACCCGAGAAAGGGACACCGGGGAGCTGTTTTTT | CASSTRERDTGELFF
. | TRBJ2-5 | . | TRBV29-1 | TGCAGCGTTTGGCAGCAAGAGACCCAGTACTTC | CSVWQQETQYF
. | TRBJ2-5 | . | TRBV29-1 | TGCAGCGCGGCTGAGATGGACCTTGGCGAGACCCAGTACTTC | CSAAEMDLGETQYF
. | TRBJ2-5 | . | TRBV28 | TGTGCCAGCAGTCCGACAGGAGGGATGGAGACCCAGTACTTC | CASSPTGGMETQYF
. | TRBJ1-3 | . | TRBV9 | TGTGCCAGCAGCGTAGGGGCATTAAGGGACTCTGGAAACACCATATATTTT | CASSVGALRDSGNTIYF
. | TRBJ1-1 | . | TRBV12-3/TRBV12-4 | TGTGCCAGCAAAAAACAGGGTCGGACTGAAGCTTTCTTT | CASKKQGRTEAFF
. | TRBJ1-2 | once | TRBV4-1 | TGCGCCAGCAGCCTAGGCCCTGGAGAGGGGTCTGACTATGGCTACACCTTC | CASSLGPGEGSDYGYTF
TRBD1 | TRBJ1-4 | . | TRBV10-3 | TGTGCCATCAGTGCGGGACAGGGGGCGCCTAATGAAAAACTGTTTTTT | CAISAGQGAPNEKLFF
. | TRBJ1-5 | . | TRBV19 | TGTGCCAGTAGTATTGGGGAACAGCCCAATCAGCCCCAGCATTTT | CASSIGEQPNQPQHF